This TCR beta chain was captured in a study of early T cells in non-severe SARS-CoV-2 infection. Study overall: Chains stayed unpaired after sequencing of bulk RNA from unsorted whole blood.

V was shortened by 1 base and J by 7 bases, with 11 bases between the two germline ends. Germline values: CDR1 SGHKS, CDR2 YYEKEE (reference sequence). CDR3 length: 13 amino acids. Unique molecular identifiers were attached to individual cDNA molecules. TCRdb fed the 5' RACE reads into MiXCR, producing one record per CDR3 protein. In the table there are tens of thousands of distinct CDR3 sequences, 5.5% to 8.5% of which are singletons. This chain joins TRBV5-5 and TRBJ1-2, with D unresolved. The origin of this receptor is an adult who was a healthcare worker with PCR-confirmed SARS-CoV-2 infection or an uninfected control (not recorded which). The sample here was whole blood, taken at baseline. The CDR3 here is CASSLREISGYTF. The CDR3 DNA follows: TGTGCCAGCAGCTTGAGGGAAATCTCTGGCTACACCTTC.